The TCR beta chain under discussion was sequenced for a study of human T cells and chemical hapten exposure. Study-wide points: The study found expanded TCRs formed significantly more large CDR3 similarity clusters than controls.

Time point in this sample: pre-sensitization, week 0. Described treatment: therapeutic diphenylcyclopropenone sensitization with weekly scalp DPC. Total RNA extraction was carried out from unfractionated whole blood. Germline CDR1 reads SQVTM; CDR2 reads ANQGSEA. The germline V and J ends were trimmed by 4 bases and 10 bases, with 14 bases remaining between them. The CDR3 runs to 13 residues. This clonotype was found a few times. Its antigen is still unknown. TCRdb redid the calling of the RACE reads with MiXCR, one entry per CDR3 protein. In the table there are some 300,000 distinct CDR3 sequences, around 5.5% of which are singletons.

The source material was whole blood, sampled in connection with sensitization to the hapten diphenylcyclopropenone (DPC). J is TRBJ1-6 and V is TRBV29-1; D not resolved. The receptor comes from a woman under 30 with alopecia areata. Some clones in this sample may be carry-over from other donors' samples. The CDR3 sequence: CSVARSEGSPLHF. The CDR3, as DNA: TGCAGCGTTGCTAGGAGTGAAGGGTCACCCCTCCACTTT.